This TCR beta chain was retrieved from a study of CD8+CD57+ T cells in acquired aplastic anemia. The CDR3 has 15 residues. V lost 6 bases to trimming and J lost 2 bases, with 15 bases between them. Genomic DNA constituted the template upon which TCR beta VDJ and CDR3 profiling was performed. TCRdb reprocessed the reads via MiXCR and lists one record per CDR3 protein. The repertoire holds about 250,000 distinct CDR3 sequences, with around 45% as singletons. Points from the study as a whole: About 27 shared CD8+ CDR3s appeared highly expressed within patients' immunodominant clones.

Whoever was chosen for sequencing had shown CD8+CD57+ cell expansion by flow cytometry. A remark on this clonotype: What it binds is unknown.

V gene TRBV12-3 or TRBV12-4 combines with J gene TRBJ2-3; the D is unclear. This clonotype originated in a human donor with aplastic anemia. The sample consisted of sorted CD4+, CD8+, or CD8+CD57+ T cells (not recorded which) from PBMCs. CDR3 nucleotides: TGTGCCAGCAGACCCCCAGCGCGTGTCACAGATACGCAGTATTTT. It specifies CASRPPARVTDTQYF.